This T cell receptor beta chain was identified during a study of cytomegalovirus exposure and HLA in healthy donors. The CDR3 contains 16 residues. Germline CDR1 reads SEHNR; CDR2 reads FQNEAQ (reference sequence). V lost 1 base to trimming and J lost 3 bases; unmatched junction nucleotides: 4. Sequenced by immunoSEQ multiplex PCR; TCRdb stores in-frame clones only, minus some. This table holds fewer than 250,000 clones, roughly 80% found once. The receptor's source is a woman aged 18-29 years in good health and CMV-seronegative. V usage is TRBV7-9 and J usage is TRBJ2-2; 8 bases are a match to TRBD1. Material for sequencing was PBMCs. CDR3 sequence: CASSLGTGFYTGELFF. The CDR3 DNA reads TGTGCCAGCAGCTTAGGGACAGGGTTTTACACCGGGGAGCTGTTTTTT.